This T cell receptor beta chain was retrieved from a study of T cells in Graves' hyperthyroidism and ophthalmopathy. This clonotype was found many times. Antigen specificity is unknown. Germline-derived CDR1 and CDR2 are SNHLY and FYNNEI. The CDR3 sequence is 15 residues long. Trimming at V came to 4 bases and at J to 4 bases, leaving 7 bases not matched to a gene. Researchers amplified the TCR beta CDR3 regions from RNA transcripts. HTBI primers drove first-round RT-PCR of the TCR CDR3. TCRdb processed the multiplex PCR reads anew with MiXCR; each CDR3 protein has one entry. The table lists around 450,000 distinct CDR3 sequences, around 16% of them singletons. Study-level findings and limits: In the blood, most expanded thyroid clonotypes above 0.001 appeared as well.

Sequencing was done on a sample of blood. This chain links TRBV2 with TRBJ2-7; TRBD1 agrees at 10 bases. The receptor's source is a woman aged 18-29 years with Graves' hyperthyroidism. The DNA for the CDR3 is TGTGCCAGCAGTGGGACAGGGGGAGTCTATTACGAGCAGTACTTC. It is translated as CASSGTGGVYYEQYF. Drawing the rest from reference TRBV2 and TRBJ2-7, the complete variable domain is EPEVTQTPSHQVTQMGQEVILRCVPISNHLYFYWYRQILGQKVEFLVSFYNNEISEKSEIFDDQFSVERPDGSNFTLKIRSTKLEDSAMYFCASSGTGGVYYEQYFGPGTRLTVT.